The next 15 T cell receptor beta chains were all read from a single sample in a study of blood T cell repertoires in COVID-19. Data came from immunoSEQ multiplex PCR; TCRdb stores just in-frame clones and leaves some out. The sample lists about 160,000 clones, roughly 90% occurring once. The sequencing sample was made of PBMCs or T cells enriched from blood (not recorded which). Source of these receptors: a woman between 45 and 65 years old who had recovered from COVID-19.

The chain joins TRBV27 to TRBJ1-6; TRBD1 matches at 7 bases. In germline, CDR1 is MNHEY, CDR2 SMNVEV (reference sequence). With 6 bases clipped from V and 7 bases from J, the junction kept 6 bases outside the gene matches. The CDR3 length is 14 residues. Here the CDR3 reads CASRWGTENSPLHF. In nucleotides, the CDR3 is TGTGCCAGCAGGTGGGGGACAGAGAATTCACCCCTCCACTTT.

V gene TRBV16 combines with J gene TRBJ1-4; D possibly corresponds to TRBD1 (5 bases). The CDR3 is 16 residues long. V dropped 4 bases and J dropped 8 bases, with 20 bases sitting between them. Germline lookup yields CDR1 KGHSY and CDR2 FQNENV. The CDR3 coding sequence is TGTGCCAGCAGCCCCCCGGGGGGTGCCTTAAGGGAAAAACTGTTTTTT. It translates to CASSPPGGALREKLFF.

The chain employs TRBV29-1 and TRBJ1-1; D is perhaps TRBD1 (6 bases). The germline V gene has CDR1 SQVTM and CDR2 ANQGSEA. The CDR3 sequence is 14 residues long. V lost 8 bases, J lost 2 bases, and 18 bases lay in between. Written as DNA, the CDR3 is TGCAGCTCTCAGAGACAGGCGGGTAACACTGAAGCTTTCTTT. Its translation is CSSQRQAGNTEAFF.

This chain links TRBV7-9 with TRBJ1-2; weak D call: TRBD1 (6 bases). The germline V gene has CDR1 SEHNR and CDR2 FQNEAQ (reference sequence). Between the trimmed V and J ends, which lost 5 bases and 2 bases, there was a span of 9 bases. The CDR3 is made up of 13 amino acids. CDR3 sequence: CASSPTGNYGYTF. The CDR3 DNA sequence: TGTGCCAGCAGCCCCACAGGGAACTATGGCTACACCTTC.

This clone was recorded a few times. V gene TRBV5-4 combines with J gene TRBJ1-2; the match to TRBD1 covers 7 bases. With V trimmed by 0 bases and J by 6 bases, 2 bases remained unmatched. Germline V gene sequence: CDR1 SGHNT, CDR2 YYREEE (reference sequence). The CDR3 contains 13 residues. Here the CDR3 reads CASSLDRGHGYTF. The DNA for the CDR3 is TGTGCCAGCAGCTTGGACAGGGGCCATGGCTACACCTTC.

The genes are TRBV18 and TRBJ2-1, with 10 bases identical to TRBD2. Germline CDR1 is KGHSH and CDR2 is LQKENI. J was trimmed by 8 bases and V by 0 bases; bases with no gene match: 7. This CDR3 is 16 amino acids long. CDR3 bases: TGTGCCAGCTCACCACCTCGGCCTAGCGGGGGCTATGAGCAGTTCTTC. This gives the protein CASSPPRPSGGYEQFF.

This clone was seen a single time. The CDR3 bases are TGCGCCAGCAGCTTGGGAGGCGGGGGGGAAGAGACCCAGTACTTC. Protein: CASSLGGGGEETQYF. The rearrangement uses TRBV5-1 and TRBJ2-5; 9 nucleotides match TRBD2. This CDR3 comprises 15 residues. Germline V CDR1 and CDR2: SGHRS, YFSETQ. With V trimmed by 0 bases and J by 3 bases, 3 bases remained unmatched.

The chain couples TRBV2 to TRBJ2-1; TRBD2 agrees at 7 bases. Trimming removed 6 bases from V and 7 bases from J; junction bases left unmatched: 12. This CDR3 has 15 residues. Germline CDR1 is SNHLY and CDR2 is FYNNEI. This CDR3 reads CASSANSGSPNEQFF. Written as DNA, the CDR3 is TGTGCCAGCAGCGCTAATAGCGGGTCGCCTAATGAGCAGTTCTTC.

The chain couples TRBV27 to TRBJ1-5; D is perhaps TRBD1 (5 bases). The CDR3 has 15 residues. Trimming stripped 3 bases from V and 5 bases from J, with 14 bases between. Germline assignment: CDR1 MNHEY and CDR2 SMNVEV (reference sequence). The CDR3 region is CASSFGGVGDQPQHF. In nucleotides, the CDR3 is TGTGCCAGCAGTTTTGGGGGGGTGGGCGATCAGCCCCAGCATTTT.

This clone was found once. The rearrangement uses TRBV7-3 and TRBJ1-6; D is ambiguous. The CDR3 covers 15 residues. V gave up 3 bases and J gave up 1 base, with 7 bases separating them. The germline V gene has CDR1 SGHTA and CDR2 FQGTGA. This CDR3 reads CASSLQDSYNSPLHF. Here the CDR3 DNA reads TGTGCCAGCAGCTTGCAGGATTCCTATAATTCACCCCTCCACTTT.

In the case of this clone: Other DNA sequences in the same sample also yield this CDR3. V usage is TRBV5-1 and J usage is TRBJ2-5, with 7 bases fitting TRBD2. Germline lookup yields CDR1 SGHRS and CDR2 YFSETQ. V lost 0 bases, J lost 5 bases, and 1 base stayed unmatched. The CDR3 extends over 13 amino acids. This CDR3 is CASSLGGGETQYF. The CDR3 DNA reads TGCGCCAGCAGCTTGGGGGGAGGGGAGACCCAGTACTTC.

V gene TRBV7-2 combines with J gene TRBJ2-3; D is possibly TRBD1 (6 bases). CDR1 is SGHTA, CDR2 FQGNSA, per germline. V gave up 5 bases and J gave up 7 bases, with 22 bases separating them. This CDR3 spans 16 amino acids. CDR3 protein: CASSPQGFSDGNTQYF. DNA for the CDR3: TGTGCCAGCAGCCCCCAGGGGTTCAGCGACGGTAATACGCAGTATTTT.

V usage is TRBV25-1 and J usage is TRBJ2-7; D might be TRBD2 (7 bases). V lost 6 bases and J 3 bases, leaving 15 bases between the germline ends. Germline V gene lookup returns CDR1 MGHDK and CDR2 SYGVNS. The CDR3 contains 14 residues. CDR3 protein: CASRGGGQNYEQYF. CDR3 coding DNA: TGTGCCAGCAGGGGAGGGGGTCAGAACTACGAGCAGTACTTC.

The rearrangement joins TRBV11-2 to TRBJ2-7; 8 bases are shared with TRBD1. Trimming cost V 2 bases and J 1 base; bases outside gene matches: 4. The CDR3 runs 15 residues. Germline V CDR1 and CDR2: SGHAT, FQNNGV. CDR3 sequence (DNA): TGTGCCAGCAGCTTACCCGGACAGGGTTCCTACGAGCAGTACTTC. Its protein product is CASSLPGQGSYEQYF. The variable domain in full, with the rest retrieved from reference TRBV11-2 and TRBJ2-7, is EAGVAQSPRYKIIEKRQSVAFWCNPISGHATLYWYQQILGQGPKLLIQFQNNGVVDDSQLPKDRFSAERLKGVDSTLKIQPAKLEDSAVYLCASSLPGQGSYEQYFGPGTRLTVT.

This clone was counted only a few times. V usage is TRBV7-9 and J usage is TRBJ2-7, with a tentative D call TRBD1 (6 bases). CDR1 and CDR2 (germline): SEHNR, FQNEAQ (reference sequence). V lost 5 bases and J 3 bases, leaving 14 bases between the germline ends. There are 14 residues in the CDR3. CDR3 sequence: CASSPQDRDYEQYF. The CDR3 nucleotides read TGTGCCAGCAGCCCACAGGACAGAGACTACGAGCAGTACTTC. The complete variable domain, with remaining parts taken from reference TRBV7-9 and TRBJ2-7, reads DTGVSQNPRHKITKRGQNVTFRCDPISEHNRLYWYRQTLGQGPEFLTYFQNEAQLEKSRLLSDRFSAERPKGSFSTLEIQRTEQGDSAMYLCASSPQDRDYEQYFGPGTRLTVT.